Listed below are T cell receptor beta chains from one sample, sequenced in a study of blood T cells in healthy people across ages. TCRdb re-analysed the 5' RACE reads in MiXCR, keeping a single row per CDR3 protein. The table includes some 370,000 distinct CDR3 sequences, over 45% detected once. Sample: blood. Receptors originate from a man aged 60 to 75 in good health. Each CDR3 is given with its conserved first and last residue. A clone size is listed for some rows: how often the clone was seen (once, few, many), or a class if it is expanded.

clone_size: -
v_call: TRBV7-2
j_call: TRBJ2-5
cdr3_aa: CASSLGPGTGQETQYF

clone_size: few
v_call: TRBV9
j_call: TRBJ2-1
cdr3_aa: CASSVATTGAYNEQFF

clone_size: -
v_call: TRBV7-2
j_call: TRBJ2-7
cdr3_aa: CASSVRPARDRYEQYF

clone_size: -
v_call: TRBV12-3/TRBV12-4
j_call: TRBJ2-3
cdr3_aa: CASSVGATTEYF

clone_size: many
v_call: TRBV7-7
j_call: TRBJ2-5
cdr3_aa: CASSPNSGRTQETQYF

clone_size: -
v_call: TRBV30
j_call: -
cdr3_aa: CAWSRSSYNEQYF

clone_size: -
v_call: TRBV7-2
j_call: TRBJ2-7
cdr3_aa: CASSLDPIYGEQYF

clone_size: -
v_call: TRBV7-9
j_call: TRBJ1-5
cdr3_aa: CASSLGQGPGGNQPQHF

clone_size: -
v_call: TRBV28
j_call: -
cdr3_aa: CASSSITESFYEQYF

clone_size: few
v_call: TRBV29-1
j_call: TRBJ2-5
cdr3_aa: CSVPGWTSGETQYF

clone_size: -
v_call: TRBV6-6
j_call: TRBJ2-1
cdr3_aa: CASSYAASGGNEQFF

clone_size: few
v_call: TRBV6-2/TRBV6-3
j_call: TRBJ2-5
cdr3_aa: CASSSLAGHETQYF

clone_size: few
v_call: TRBV5-5
j_call: TRBJ2-3
cdr3_aa: CASSLTSGGPDTQYF

clone_size: -
v_call: TRBV12-3/TRBV12-4
j_call: TRBJ2-2
cdr3_aa: CASSLGLGELFF

clone_size: -
v_call: TRBV7-2
j_call: TRBJ2-4
cdr3_aa: CASSPKAGKNIQYF

clone_size: -
v_call: TRBV9
j_call: TRBJ2-7
cdr3_aa: CASSVEMGGRYNEQYF

clone_size: -
v_call: TRBV20-1
j_call: TRBJ2-7
cdr3_aa: CSASSTYEQYF

clone_size: -
v_call: TRBV7-2
j_call: TRBJ1-2
cdr3_aa: CASSPDSPAGYTF

clone_size: -
v_call: TRBV29-1
j_call: TRBJ2-2
cdr3_aa: CSVGASPKNTGELFF

clone_size: -
v_call: TRBV20-1
j_call: TRBJ2-3
cdr3_aa: CSAARDSTDTQYF

clone_size: -
v_call: TRBV4-3
j_call: TRBJ2-5
cdr3_aa: CASSQDRTGEETQYF

clone_size: -
v_call: TRBV6-5
j_call: TRBJ2-1
cdr3_aa: CASRQGTSNEQFF

clone_size: -
v_call: TRBV24-1
j_call: TRBJ2-3
cdr3_aa: CATSAQRLAGGGTDTQYF

clone_size: -
v_call: TRBV25-1
j_call: TRBJ1-1
cdr3_aa: CASSETGKGGEAFF

clone_size: -
v_call: TRBV7-2
j_call: TRBJ2-4
cdr3_aa: CASSLDPGGGNIQYF

clone_size: -
v_call: TRBV29-1
j_call: TRBJ2-4
cdr3_aa: CSVEEGIQYF

clone_size: -
v_call: TRBV11-2
j_call: TRBJ2-6
cdr3_aa: CASSLVQGGPWANVLTF

clone_size: -
v_call: TRBV20-1
j_call: TRBJ1-1
cdr3_aa: CGVVRRMNTEAFF

clone_size: -
v_call: TRBV4-2
j_call: TRBJ1-5
cdr3_aa: CASSQDTGQRDQPQHF

clone_size: once
v_call: TRBV10-3
j_call: TRBJ2-7
cdr3_aa: CAISESPETQNF

clone_size: few
v_call: TRBV7-2
j_call: TRBJ2-7
cdr3_aa: CASTKGGTPYEQYF

clone_size: -
v_call: TRBV18
j_call: TRBJ2-7
cdr3_aa: CASSPQKGGQEEQYF

clone_size: -
v_call: TRBV20-1
j_call: TRBJ1-6
cdr3_aa: CSARRQGGSTPLHF

clone_size: many
v_call: TRBV30
j_call: TRBJ1-2
cdr3_aa: CAWSVQGPAYGYTF

clone_size: -
v_call: TRBV12-3/TRBV12-4
j_call: TRBJ2-1
cdr3_aa: CASSRGGTHNEQFF

clone_size: -
v_call: TRBV6-5
j_call: TRBJ2-3
cdr3_aa: CASRNSGWGGDTQYF

clone_size: few
v_call: TRBV9
j_call: TRBJ1-2
cdr3_aa: CASSPENYGYTF

clone_size: -
v_call: TRBV12-3/TRBV12-4
j_call: TRBJ2-3
cdr3_aa: CASSWSGGAGDAQYF

clone_size: -
v_call: TRBV7-2
j_call: TRBJ2-1
cdr3_aa: CASSFTSNEQFF

clone_size: many
v_call: TRBV7-9
j_call: TRBJ1-6
cdr3_aa: CASSSPDWDYNSPLHF

clone_size: -
v_call: TRBV7-8
j_call: TRBJ1-1
cdr3_aa: CASSLVLAANTEAFF

clone_size: many
v_call: TRBV20-1
j_call: TRBJ2-1
cdr3_aa: CSASPGQGRRSSYNEQFF

clone_size: -
v_call: TRBV20-1
j_call: TRBJ2-1
cdr3_aa: CSARDRQGLNEQFF

clone_size: -
v_call: TRBV20-1
j_call: TRBJ1-2
cdr3_aa: CSASWTGSGGYTF

clone_size: once
v_call: TRBV6-2/TRBV6-3
j_call: TRBJ2-1
cdr3_aa: CASTQAASDRGFYNEQFF

clone_size: -
v_call: TRBV7-8
j_call: TRBJ2-1
cdr3_aa: CASSPGGGRRSEQFF

clone_size: -
v_call: TRBV5-1
j_call: TRBJ2-1
cdr3_aa: CASSLGDSTGYNEQFF

clone_size: -
v_call: TRBV20-1
j_call: -
cdr3_aa: CSASSRVENIQYF

clone_size: -
v_call: TRBV12-3/TRBV12-4
j_call: TRBJ2-3
cdr3_aa: CASRRTDTQYF

clone_size: -
v_call: TRBV10-3
j_call: TRBJ2-6
cdr3_aa: CAISDGDHSGANVLTF

clone_size: few
v_call: TRBV7-8
j_call: TRBJ2-5
cdr3_aa: CAANGGQTTLQETQYF

clone_size: -
v_call: TRBV6-2/TRBV6-3
j_call: -
cdr3_aa: CASSHTQWQTGAQETQYF

clone_size: -
v_call: TRBV5-6
j_call: TRBJ2-7
cdr3_aa: CASSVRGGGYEQYF

clone_size: -
v_call: TRBV18
j_call: TRBJ1-1
cdr3_aa: CASSPPSGQGGTEAFF

clone_size: -
v_call: TRBV10-3
j_call: TRBJ2-7
cdr3_aa: CAMGALEGFVGEQYF

clone_size: -
v_call: TRBV9
j_call: TRBJ2-5
cdr3_aa: CASSAPTGGFGQETQYF

clone_size: few
v_call: TRBV6-6
j_call: TRBJ2-1
cdr3_aa: CASSYKVGGSYNEQFF